The 14 T cell receptor beta chains listed next were all sequenced from one sample in a study of OX40 agonist ivuxolimab in advanced cancers. Sequencing used immunoSEQ multiplex PCR; TCRdb keeps in-frame clones, though not all of them. The table shows around 94,000 clones, with 70% to 85% occurring only once. Sequenced material: CD4+ or CD8+ T cells sorted from blood, taken in a trial of the OX40 agonist ivuxolimab. The receptors were gathered from an adult with an advanced solid tumor such as melanoma, head and neck, liver or kidney cancer.

This rearrangement joins TRBV6-6 to TRBJ2-3; TRBD2 matches at 9 bases. The CDR3 is 16 amino acids. V lost 8 bases and J lost 0; bases outside the gene matches: 9. The germline V gene encodes CDR1 MNHNY and CDR2 SVGAGI (reference sequence). This CDR3 reads CASLKTSGASTDTQYF. Here the CDR3 DNA reads TGTGCCAGCCTAAAGACTAGCGGCGCCAGCACAGATACGCAGTATTTT.

The chain has TRBV19 and TRBJ2-1; TRBD2 matches 13 bases. The CDR3 is 15 residues long. Germline V gene lookup returns CDR1 LNHDA and CDR2 SQIVND (reference sequence). V dropped 3 bases and J dropped 5; count of bases not matched to a gene: 1. This CDR3 reads CASSIGTSGNNEQFF. The CDR3 nucleotides read TGTGCCAGTAGTATCGGGACTAGCGGGAACAATGAGCAGTTCTTC.

The chain employs TRBV11-3 and TRBJ2-2, with 8 bases matching TRBD2. This CDR3 spans 15 amino acids. The germline V gene encodes CDR1 SGHNT and CDR2 YENEEA. Trimming removed 2 bases from V and 7 bases from J; junction bases left unmatched: 6. In nucleotides, the CDR3 is TGTGCCAGCAGCTTAACCTGGAGCGGGAGCGGGGAGCTGTTTTTT. Its translation is CASSLTWSGSGELFF.

This chain links TRBV5-1 with TRBJ2-5, with unresolved D. V lost 3 bases and J lost 5, with 20 bases in between. This CDR3 region has 16 residues. Germline V gene lookup returns CDR1 SGHRS and CDR2 YFSETQ. This chain's CDR3 is CASSSPQARRVETQYF. The CDR3 nucleotides are TGCGCCAGCAGCTCCCCCCAAGCGCGTAGGGTGGAGACCCAGTACTTC.

This chain connects TRBV11-3 to TRBJ1-1; D uncertain. CDR1 and CDR2 (germline): SGHNT, YENEEA. Between the trimmed V and J ends, which lost 2 bases and 1 base, there was a span of 11 bases. The CDR3 consists of 15 residues. This CDR3 reads CASSLKGLGNTEAFF. The CDR3 nucleotides read TGTGCCAGCAGCTTAAAGGGCCTAGGGAACACTGAAGCTTTCTTT.

The V call is TRBV7-9, the J call TRBJ1-5; D gene unclear. Germline loops: CDR1 SEHNR, CDR2 FQNEAQ (reference sequence). The V gene lost 1 base and the J gene lost 0 bases, with 13 bases spanning the gap. CDR3 length: 17 amino acids. The CDR3 loop is CASSLGTSGLSNQPQHF. The CDR3 DNA is TGTGCCAGCAGCTTAGGAACTTCTGGCCTTAGCAATCAGCCCCAGCATTTT.

The chain joins TRBV7-9 to TRBJ2-3, with no clear D. Trimming shortened V by 5 bases and J by 6 bases, and 9 bases separated the two germline ends. Germline V gives CDR1 SEHNR, CDR2 FQNEAQ (reference sequence). The CDR3 length is 12 residues. The CDR3 loop reads CASSVFQDTQYF. The DNA of the CDR3 is TGTGCCAGCAGCGTTTTCCAGGATACGCAGTATTTT.

This clone was picked up a small number of times. This chain connects TRBV19 to TRBJ2-1; D uncertain. The V end lost 3 bases, the J end lost 7 bases, and 16 bases lay between the germline ends. The germline gives CDR1 LNHDA, CDR2 SQIVND (reference sequence). The CDR3 length is 15 residues. CDR3 coding DNA: TGTGCCAGTAGTATGGCCGCAGCTGCTGGGAATGAGCAGTTCTTC. It codes for CASSMAAAAGNEQFF.

The gene calls are TRBV6-5 and TRBJ1-5, with D possibly TRBD1 on 5 matching bases. Looked up from germline, CDR1 is MNHEY and CDR2 is SVGAGI. Trimming removed 5 bases at V and 4 bases at J, with 15 bases between. The CDR3 sequence is 15 residues long. The CDR3 DNA is TGTGCCAGCAGTCATAGGACACAACCTAATCAGCCCCAGCATTTT. Translation: CASSHRTQPNQPQHF.

V is TRBV7-3 and J is TRBJ2-2; the D is unclear. The V gene lost 5 bases and the J gene lost 4 bases, with 11 bases spanning the gap. The CDR3 length is 14 residues. Germline CDR1 SGHTA, CDR2 FQGTGA. The CDR3: CASSQSYLTGELFF. The CDR3 region has the DNA TGTGCCAGCAGCCAATCATACCTCACCGGGGAGCTGTTTTTT.

This chain links TRBV11-2 with TRBJ1-6; a possible D gene is TRBD1 (6 bases). Germline lookup yields CDR1 SGHAT and CDR2 FQNNGV. V was pared by 4 bases and J by 4 bases, with 17 bases between. The CDR3 sequence is 17 residues long. This CDR3 reads CASSSSRGPGYNSPLHF. CDR3 DNA sequence: TGTGCCAGCAGCTCCTCACGGGGGCCGGGGTATAATTCACCCCTCCACTTT.

The chain uses TRBV11-1 and TRBJ2-7, with D possibly being TRBD2 (6 bases). This CDR3 is 11 amino acids long. Trimming cost V 4 bases and J 9 bases, with 10 bases left between them. The germline CDR1 and CDR2 sequences are SGHAT and FQDESV (reference sequence). The CDR3 region is CASSSVGGQYF. The CDR3, as DNA: TGTGCCAGCAGCTCTGTCGGGGGGCAGTACTTC.

This chain links TRBV18 with TRBJ2-6; the D gene is possibly TRBD2 (6 bases). CDR3 length: 18 amino acids. CDR1 is KGHSH, CDR2 LQKENI, per germline. V lost 3 bases to trimming and J lost 0 bases, with 15 bases between them. DNA of the CDR3: TGTGCCAGCTCACCCGCGGGCGGGGCGAGCTCTGGGGCCAACGTCCTGACTTTC. Translating gives CASSPAGGASSGANVLTF.

J is TRBJ2-7 and V is TRBV7-6, with D possibly matching TRBD1 (5 bases). V was trimmed by 8 bases and J by 0 bases, leaving 8 bases between them. Germline assignment: CDR1 SGHVS and CDR2 FNYEAQ. The CDR3 extends over 12 amino acids. The CDR3 reads CASGRGSYEQYF. The DNA for the CDR3 is TGTGCCAGCGGTAGGGGCTCCTACGAGCAGTACTTC.